The 20 T cell receptor beta chains presented below share a single source sample, sequenced in a study of blood T cell repertoires in COVID-19. Sequenced by immunoSEQ multiplex PCR; TCRdb stores in-frame clones only, minus some. The profile covers 60,000 to 75,000 clones, with approximately 90% appearing a single time and around a fifth taken by the ten largest. Sequences were obtained from peripheral blood. These receptors originate from a woman aged 80 or over with acute or convalescent COVID-19.

The chain uses TRBV18 and TRBJ1-2; 10 bases are shared with TRBD1. Trimming removed 6 bases from V and 4 bases from J; junction bases left unmatched: 8. This CDR3 is built from 15 residues. The germline V gene has CDR1 KGHSH and CDR2 LQKENI. CDR3 DNA sequence: TGTGCCAGCTCCCAGGGACAGGGGTTGAGCTATGGCTACACCTTC. Protein: CASSQGQGLSYGYTF.

The rearrangement uses TRBV5-1 and TRBJ1-3; 7 positions match TRBD1. The germline V gene encodes CDR1 SGHRS and CDR2 YFSETQ. V shed 2 bases, J shed 2 bases, and the junction held 7 bases outside the gene matches. The CDR3 is made up of 16 amino acids. The CDR3 DNA sequence: TGCGCCAGCAGCTTCGTCACAGGGGTGGCTGGAAACACCATATATTTT. It specifies CASSFVTGVAGNTIYF.

V is TRBV19 and J is TRBJ2-5; 7 nucleotides match TRBD1. Trimming cost V 3 bases and J 5 bases; bases outside gene matches: 15. The CDR3 has 17 amino acids. Germline lookup yields CDR1 LNHDA and CDR2 SQIVND (reference sequence). As DNA, the CDR3 is TGTGCCAGTAGTATTGGGGTTACTCCGGGACAGAGGGAGACCCAGTACTTC. Translated, it gives CASSIGVTPGQRETQYF.

The V call is TRBV28, the J call TRBJ2-1; D perhaps matches TRBD2 (6 bases). This CDR3 spans 13 amino acids. Trimming cost V 6 bases and J 6 bases, with 12 bases left between them. Germline V gene sequence: CDR1 MDHEN, CDR2 SYDVKM. As DNA, the CDR3 is TGTGCCAGCAGGGGAGGTGCCCCCAATGAGCAGTTCTTC. It specifies CASRGGAPNEQFF.

The chain joins TRBV7-2 to TRBJ2-3, with TRBD2 matching over 11 bases. Per the germline V gene, CDR1 is SGHTA and CDR2 is FQGNSA. The CDR3 runs 18 residues. With V trimmed by 0 bases and J by 3 bases, 8 bases remained unmatched. CDR3 loop: CASSLASLAGGETDTQYF. In nucleotides, the CDR3 is TGTGCCAGCAGCTTAGCGAGCCTAGCGGGGGGAGAAACAGATACGCAGTATTTT.

The V gene is TRBV6-5, the J gene TRBJ1-5; 8 bases match TRBD1. The germline gives CDR1 MNHEY, CDR2 SVGAGI. The CDR3 is made up of 14 amino acids. V lost 7 bases and J lost 2; bases outside the gene matches: 4. This CDR3 reads CASTTGQGNQPQHF. The CDR3 DNA reads TGTGCCAGCACGACGGGACAGGGCAATCAGCCCCAGCATTTT.

This clone appeared a few times. The chain couples TRBV10-3 to TRBJ1-2; no reliable D call. The V gene's germline CDR1 is ENHRY and CDR2 SYGVKD. The V and J ends lost 2 bases and 4 bases respectively, with 17 bases between them. The CDR3 contains 16 residues. The CDR3: CAISEEDGRTSYGYTF. CDR3 sequence (DNA): TGTGCCATCAGTGAGGAAGACGGACGGACTTCCTATGGCTACACCTTC.

This clone was observed a few times. This sequence joins TRBV27 and TRBJ2-2, with D possibly TRBD1 on 5 matching bases. The length of the CDR3 is 16 residues. The germline V and J ends were trimmed by 2 bases and 4 bases, with 14 bases remaining between them. Germline V gives CDR1 MNHEY, CDR2 SMNVEV (reference sequence). The CDR3 spells CASSLGFWGGTGELFF. The CDR3 DNA reads as TGTGCCAGCAGTTTAGGGTTCTGGGGCGGCACCGGGGAGCTGTTTTTT.

The gene calls are TRBV19 and TRBJ1-1; D is unresolved. V lost 1 base and J 5 bases, leaving 5 bases between the germline ends. CDR1 is LNHDA and CDR2 is SQIVND in the germline V gene (reference sequence). The CDR3 covers 12 residues. The CDR3 region is CASSIGETEAFF. CDR3 bases: TGTGCCAGTAGTATAGGCGAGACTGAAGCTTTCTTT.

The chain couples TRBV7-2 to TRBJ2-7; 10 nucleotides align to TRBD2. The CDR3 totals 14 residues. The V segment lost 5 bases and the J segment 3 bases; nucleotides outside the gene matches: 4. Looked up from germline, CDR1 is SGHTA and CDR2 is FQGNSA. CDR3 region: CASSPIAGGYEQYF. Written as DNA, the CDR3 is TGTGCCAGCAGCCCAATAGCGGGGGGCTACGAGCAGTACTTC.

This clone showed up just once. The chain carries TRBV28 and TRBJ1-4; the D is unclear. Trimming stripped 3 bases from V and 3 bases from J, with 14 bases between. Germline V lookup: CDR1 MDHEN, CDR2 SYDVKM. This CDR3 contains 16 residues. CDR3 sequence: CASSFGEFRPNEKLFF. The CDR3 DNA sequence: TGTGCCAGCAGTTTCGGGGAATTTAGACCTAATGAAAAACTGTTTTTT. The full variable domain, in which reference TRBV28 and TRBJ1-4 provide the parts outside the CDR3, is DVKVTQSSRYLVKRTGEKVFLECVQDMDHENMFWYRQDPGLGLRLIYFSYDVKMKEKGDIPEGYSVSREKKERFSLILESASTNQTSMYLCASSFGEFRPNEKLFFGSGTQLSVL.

V and J are TRBV13 and TRBJ1-1; tentatively, D is TRBD1 (6 bases). The CDR3 is 14 amino acids. The V end was cut by 0 bases, the J end by 4 bases, with 9 bases between. Germline loops: CDR1 PRHDT, CDR2 FYEKMQ (reference sequence). CDR3 amino acids: CASSLGTGGTEAFF. The CDR3 DNA reads as TGTGCCAGCAGCTTAGGGACAGGAGGCACTGAAGCTTTCTTT.

The chain carries TRBV6-5 and TRBJ1-2; weak D call: TRBD1 (6 bases). Germline lookup yields CDR1 MNHEY and CDR2 SVGAGI. This CDR3 contains 14 residues. V lost 7 bases to trimming and J lost 4 bases, with 16 bases between them. CDR3 in DNA: TGTGCCAGCAATAAGTCCAGACAGGTCTATGGCTACACCTTC. Translated: CASNKSRQVYGYTF.

This clone occurred a few times. The chain uses TRBV5-8 and TRBJ1-2, with a possible D match to TRBD1 (6 bases). V lost 4 bases and J lost 3, with 19 bases in between. The germline gives CDR1 SGHTS, CDR2 YDEGEE. The CDR3 sequence is 16 residues long. Here the CDR3 reads CASSLWGSGADYGYTF. The CDR3 DNA sequence: TGTGCCAGCAGCCTGTGGGGGTCAGGGGCAGACTATGGCTACACCTTC.

The chain joins TRBV28 to TRBJ1-2; 7 bases line up with TRBD1. Trimming took 10 bases from V and 3 from J; bases not matched to a gene: 8. The CDR3 length is 13 residues. Germline-derived CDR1 and CDR2 are MDHEN and SYDVKM. The CDR3 loop reads CATGGRTYYGYTF. In DNA, the CDR3 is TGTGCCACAGGGGGGCGGACATACTATGGCTACACCTTC.

This clone was picked up one time. The chain employs TRBV6-4 and TRBJ1-5; D ambiguous. The CDR3 length is 18 residues. Germline CDR1 and CDR2: MRHNA and SNTAGT. Trimming pared 7 bases from V and 3 bases from J, leaving 25 bases between. CDR3: CASNKRASSGRDNQPQHF. CDR3 in DNA: TGTGCCAGCAACAAGAGGGCCTCCTCCGGTAGGGACAATCAGCCCCAGCATTTT.

This clone has more than one count but fewer than ten. V is TRBV7-7 and J is TRBJ1-1; the match to TRBD1 covers 7 bases. Germline CDR1 reads SSHAT; CDR2 reads FNYEAQ (reference sequence). After removal of 5 bases from V and 0 bases from J, the junction contained 12 bases not matched to a gene. This CDR3 contains 17 residues. Here the CDR3 reads CASSRTRDRVVNTEAFF. DNA of the CDR3: TGTGCCAGCAGCCGGACGCGTGACAGGGTGGTGAACACTGAAGCTTTCTTT.

The rearrangement links TRBV7-8 to TRBJ1-6; D unclear. CDR1 is SGHVS, CDR2 FQNEAQ, per germline. The CDR3 has 12 residues. The V gene lost 5 bases and the J gene lost 10 bases, with 9 bases spanning the gap. The chain's CDR3 is CASSRRKSPLHF. The CDR3 DNA reads as TGTGCCAGCAGCCGCAGGAAGTCACCCCTCCACTTT.

The rearrangement links TRBV29-1 to TRBJ1-1, with D unresolved. The V gene's germline CDR1 is SQVTM and CDR2 ANQGSEA. Trimming took 2 bases from V and 4 from J, leaving 11 bases between them. This CDR3 region has 13 residues. This CDR3 reads CSVESRRGTEAFF. Written as DNA, the CDR3 is TGCAGCGTTGAATCCCGCCGGGGCACTGAAGCTTTCTTT.

The chain links TRBV28 to TRBJ2-1; 8 nucleotides line up with TRBD1. Looked up from germline, CDR1 is MDHEN and CDR2 is SYDVKM. V lost 5 bases, J lost 9 bases, and 12 bases stayed unmatched. This CDR3 comprises 15 residues. In nucleotides, the CDR3 is TGTGCCAGCAGTCTCCCTGGACAGGGCGGTCGTGAGCAGTTCTTC. It is translated as CASSLPGQGGREQFF.